One sample yielded the 24 T cell receptor beta chains listed below, sequenced in a study of read filtering for tumor transcriptome and immune sequencing. From 400 to 450 ng of RNA, a library with molecular barcoded alpha/delta and beta/gamma adaptors was made. TCRdb reprocessed the reads with MiXCR, giving one entry per CDR3 protein. The data show 93,000 or so distinct CDR3 sequences, roughly a fifth seen once. Source material: a population of CD138-negative cells sorted from bone marrow. The source is a donor aged 40 or over with multiple myeloma.

The J gene is TRBJ2-5, the V gene TRBV29-1; D possibly uses TRBD1 or TRBD2 (5 bases each). Trimming stripped 6 bases from V and 1 base from J, with 15 bases between. CDR3 size: 14 residues. Germline loops: CDR1 SQVTM, CDR2 ANQGSEA. The CDR3 bases are TGCAGCGTCTGCTGGGACGTCTTCCAAGAGACCCAGTACTTC. It codes for CSVCWDVFQETQYF. The complete variable domain, with remaining parts taken from reference TRBV29-1 and TRBJ2-5, reads SAVISQKPSRDICQRGTSLTIQCQVDSQVTMMFWYRQQPGQSLTLIATANQGSEATYESGFVIDKFPISRPNLTFSTLTVSNMSPEDSSIYLCSVCWDVFQETQYFGPGTRLLVL.

This clonotype was found a few times. The J gene is TRBJ1-5, the V gene TRBV10-3; 7 bases fit TRBD1. CDR3 length: 14 residues. V lost 10 bases to trimming and J lost 0 bases; unmatched junction nucleotides: 6. CDR1 and CDR2 (germline): ENHRY, SYGVKD. The chain's CDR3 is CATGQDYSNQPQHF. The CDR3 bases are TGTGCCACCGGACAGGATTATAGCAATCAGCCCCAGCATTTT.

A word on this clonotype: A much bigger clone sits one base away, suggesting this may be a read error. The chain uses TRBV12-3 or TRBV12-4 and TRBJ1-5, with 9 bases fitting TRBD1. This CDR3 has 17 residues. Unmatched junction bases numbered 15, after V lost 8 bases and J lost 4 bases. The CDR3 DNA follows: TGTGCCAGCCGTCTCTACAGGGGGCGCGCAGGGAATCAGCCCCAGCATTTT. Its translation: CASRLYRGRAGNQPQHF.

This clonotype was detected many times. J is TRBJ1-4 and V is TRBV29-1; 8 nucleotides line up with TRBD1. The CDR3 runs 13 residues. The J segment lost 8 bases and the V segment lost 8 bases, leaving 10 bases of the junction unmatched. The germline V gene encodes CDR1 SQVTM and CDR2 ANQGSEA. The CDR3 region is CSSQGQEGEKLFF. The CDR3 nucleotides are TGCAGCTCCCAGGGACAGGAGGGGGAAAAACTGTTTTTT.

About this clonotype itself: The final CDR3 position lacks the conserved phenylalanine or tryptophan, pointing to a likely read error. This sequence joins TRBV3-1 and TRBJ2-3; possibly TRBD1 or TRBD2 for D (6 bases each). Germline CDR1 reads LGHDT; CDR2 reads YNNKEL (reference sequence). V was trimmed by 0 bases and J by 6 bases, leaving 10 bases between them. The CDR3 is made up of 14 amino acids. CDR3 bases: TGTGCCAGCAGCCAAGAAGGGGGGAGGGATACGCAGTATTTA. Translating it yields CASSQEGGRDTQYL.

Notes on this clonotype: Being one base from a much bigger clone, this may be a read error. The CDR3 nucleotides read TGCGCCAGTCGCCGGGGTGTTAATGAAAAACTGTTTTTT. Translating it yields CASRRGVNEKLFF. The rearrangement joins TRBV5-1 to TRBJ1-4; no clear D gene. Germline V gene data show CDR1 as SGHRS and CDR2 as YFSETQ. Trimming pared 8 bases from V and 4 bases from J, leaving 12 bases between. CDR3 length: 13 amino acids.

A remark on this clonotype: A much larger clone differs from this one at a single base, so this may be a read error. This chain connects TRBV7-3 to TRBJ1-1; D not certain. The length of the CDR3 is 14 residues. The germline CDR1 and CDR2 sequences are SGHTA and FQGTGA. CDR3 loop: CVSSLFPDPTEAFF. The CDR3 region has the DNA TGTGTCAGCAGCTTATTCCCGGATCCCACTGAAGCTTTCTTT.

This clonotype was observed many times. The chain employs TRBV12-3 or TRBV12-4 and TRBJ2-3, with a possible D match to TRBD2 (5 bases). The CDR3 sequence is 15 residues long. Trimming cost V 5 bases and J 0 bases, with 12 bases left between them. The CDR3 spells CASSPLGVSTDTQYF. The CDR3 coding sequence is TGTGCCAGCAGTCCCCTCGGGGTTAGCACAGATACGCAGTATTTT.

V is TRBV29-1 and J is TRBJ1-1; D is perhaps TRBD1 (5 bases). CDR3 length: 14 residues. Trimming pared 5 bases from V and 5 bases from J, leaving 18 bases between. Germline CDR1 SQVTM, CDR2 ANQGSEA. In DNA form, the CDR3 reads TGCAGCGTTACCCTCCGGGGCGTGGGGACTGAAGCTTTCTTT. This translates into CSVTLRGVGTEAFF.

On this clonotype: A much larger clone lies a single base off, so this may be a read error. The chain combines TRBV2 with TRBJ2-3, with D possibly TRBD2 on 6 matching bases. The CDR3 length is 17 residues. Germline V lookup: CDR1 SNHLY, CDR2 FYNNEI. This CDR3 reads CASSSIRGGAYTGTQYF. For the CDR3, the DNA is TGTGCCAGCAGTTCTATTAGAGGCGGGGCCTACACAGGTACGCAGTATTTT. Drawing the rest from reference TRBV2 and TRBJ2-3, the complete variable domain is EPEVTQTPSHQVTQMGQEVILRCVPISNHLYFYWYRQILGQKVEFLVSFYNNEISEKSEIFDDQFSVERPDGSNFTLKIRSTKLEDSAMYFCASSSIRGGAYTGTQYFGPGTRLTVL.

This clonotype was found many times. V is TRBV5-4 and J is TRBJ2-7; D gene unclear. This CDR3 is 12 amino acids long. Deletions cut 4 bases from V and 0 bases from J, with 5 bases between. Germline V gene lookup returns CDR1 SGHNT and CDR2 YYREEE (reference sequence). CDR3 nucleotides: TGTGCCAGCAGCAACCCCTCCTACGAGCAGTACTTC. Amino acid sequence: CASSNPSYEQYF.

The gene calls are TRBV12-3 or TRBV12-4 and TRBJ2-2, with 8 bases identical to TRBD2. The CDR3 sequence is 15 residues long. Losses at the gene ends were 4 bases for V and 8 bases for J; bases not matched to a gene: 9. The CDR3 DNA reads TGTGCCAGCAGTTCGGGGGGGCCGTTCGCGGGGGAGCTGTTTTTT. Amino acids: CASSSGGPFAGELFF.

CDR3 loop: CASSQRVMDIQYF. The CDR3, as DNA: TGTGCCAGTAGTCAGCGAGTTATGGACATTCAGTACTTC. The rearrangement links TRBV19 to TRBJ2-4, with unresolved D. V lost 5 bases and J 8 bases, leaving 13 bases between the germline ends. The CDR3 length is 13 residues. Germline CDR1 LNHDA, CDR2 SQIVND (reference sequence).

CDR3 in DNA: TGTGCCAGCGCCCGGCGGGGGGGCCTCGATACGCAGTATTTT. As protein: CASARRGGLDTQYF. The chain recombines TRBV27 with TRBJ2-3, with 9 bases lining up with TRBD2. This CDR3 is 14 amino acids long. Per germline, CDR1 MNHEY and CDR2 SMNVEV (reference sequence). J gave up 6 bases and V 8 bases, and 9 bases lay outside the gene matches.

This clonotype was observed a handful of times. The junction does not match germline at one end; this may be a read error. The chain uses TRBV5-1 and TRBJ2-1; 9 nucleotides align to TRBD1. The CDR3 spans 14 residues. In germline, CDR1 is SGHRS, CDR2 YFSETQ. The CDR3 nucleotides are TGCGCCAGCAACTTGGGACAGGGAATGAATGAGCAGTTCTTC. As protein: CASNLGQGMNEQFF.

This clonotype was seen a few times. This chain joins TRBV20-1 and TRBJ1-5; TRBD1 matches at 10 bases. CDR1 is DFQATT and CDR2 is SNEGSKA in the germline V gene (reference sequence). J lost 1 base, V lost 0 bases, and 6 bases had no gene match. The length of the CDR3 is 17 residues. CDR3 nucleotide sequence: TGCAGTGCTAGAGACTTCCGGACAGGGGGAAGCAATCAGCCCCAGCATTTT. Its protein product is CSARDFRTGGSNQPQHF.

The chain uses TRBV7-2 and TRBJ2-2; D might be TRBD1 or TRBD2, each matching 6 bases. Germline-derived CDR1 and CDR2 are SGHTA and FQGNSA. The CDR3 runs to 15 residues. V gave up 2 bases and J gave up 4 bases, with 11 bases separating them. The CDR3 protein is CASSLNGGPTGELFF. Here the CDR3 DNA reads TGTGCCAGCAGCTTAAACGGGGGCCCCACCGGGGAGCTGTTTTTT.

In its sample, this clonotype was seen many times. This CDR3 is CASSPSRGTDTQYF. As DNA, the CDR3 is TGTGCCAGCTCACCATCTCGGGGAACAGATACGCAGTATTTT. This chain connects TRBV18 to TRBJ2-3; a possible D gene is TRBD2 (5 bases). The CDR3 extends over 14 amino acids. Trimming removed 2 bases at V and 3 bases at J, with 9 bases between. CDR1 and CDR2 from the germline V gene are KGHSH and LQKENI.

As for this clonotype: A far more abundant clone sits one base away, making this likely a read error. The CDR3 region has the DNA TGTGCCAACAGTTACGGAAGGGGGGGTATAACTGAGCAGTTCTTC. Translation: CANSYGRGGITEQFF. The chain links TRBV6-1 to TRBJ2-1; D may be TRBD2 (7 bases). There are 15 residues in the CDR3. CDR1 is MNHNS and CDR2 is SASEGT in the germline V gene.

The table lists this clonotype with many counts. The chain is built from TRBV5-1 and TRBJ2-3; either TRBD1 or TRBD2 may supply D (5 bases each). Per germline, CDR1 SGHRS and CDR2 YFSETQ. Deletions cut 4 bases from V and 1 base from J, with 13 bases between. This CDR3 has 15 amino acids. The CDR3 nucleotides read TGCGCCAGCAGCCCCCTGGGGGATGGCACAGATACGCAGTATTTT. Translating gives CASSPLGDGTDTQYF. Together with reference TRBV5-1 and TRBJ2-3, the CDR3 gives the full variable domain: KAGVTQTPRYLIKTRGQQVTLSCSPISGHRSVSWYQQTPGQGLQFLFEYFSETQRNKGNFPGRFSGRQFSNSRSEMNVSTLELGDSALYLCASSPLGDGTDTQYFGPGTRLTVL.

This clonotype was detected a few times. This chain joins TRBV5-4 and TRBJ2-2; D may correspond to TRBD1 or TRBD2 (6 bases each). The CDR3 is 15 residues long. Trimming pared 1 base from V and 4 bases from J, leaving 11 bases between. CDR1 and CDR2 from the germline V gene are SGHNT and YYREEE (reference sequence). The CDR3 sequence: CASSLPGASTGELFF. In nucleotides, the CDR3 is TGTGCCAGCAGCTTGCCGGGGGCGAGCACCGGGGAGCTGTTTTTT.

This clonotype was detected many times. The genes are TRBV9 and TRBJ1-1; D unresolved. The V gene's germline CDR1 is SGDLS and CDR2 YYNGEE. CDR3 size: 14 residues. V gave up 0 bases and J gave up 4 bases, with 10 bases separating them. In DNA form, the CDR3 reads TGTGCCAGCAGCGTAGCGGCAGCAGGCACTGAAGCTTTCTTT. Translated, it gives CASSVAAAGTEAFF.

Of note for this clonotype: The germline gene is not matched at one end of the junction; a read error may be the cause. This chain uses TRBV12-3 or TRBV12-4 with TRBJ1-1; D remains unclear. The CDR3 totals 11 residues. This chain's CDR3 is CASSLEVQAVF. Here the CDR3 DNA reads TGTGCCAGTAGTTTGGAGGTACAAGCTGTCTTT.

This clonotype was seen at least ten times. The chain has TRBV11-2 and TRBJ1-1, with 10 bases identical to TRBD1. Per the germline V gene, CDR1 is SGHAT and CDR2 is FQNNGV. The CDR3 is 14 amino acids. The V segment lost 4 bases and the J segment 11 bases; nucleotides outside the gene matches: 10. The CDR3 region has the DNA TGTGCCAGCAGCTCTCAACTCCGGACAGGGGGGGCTTTCTTT. Translated, it gives CASSSQLRTGGAFF.